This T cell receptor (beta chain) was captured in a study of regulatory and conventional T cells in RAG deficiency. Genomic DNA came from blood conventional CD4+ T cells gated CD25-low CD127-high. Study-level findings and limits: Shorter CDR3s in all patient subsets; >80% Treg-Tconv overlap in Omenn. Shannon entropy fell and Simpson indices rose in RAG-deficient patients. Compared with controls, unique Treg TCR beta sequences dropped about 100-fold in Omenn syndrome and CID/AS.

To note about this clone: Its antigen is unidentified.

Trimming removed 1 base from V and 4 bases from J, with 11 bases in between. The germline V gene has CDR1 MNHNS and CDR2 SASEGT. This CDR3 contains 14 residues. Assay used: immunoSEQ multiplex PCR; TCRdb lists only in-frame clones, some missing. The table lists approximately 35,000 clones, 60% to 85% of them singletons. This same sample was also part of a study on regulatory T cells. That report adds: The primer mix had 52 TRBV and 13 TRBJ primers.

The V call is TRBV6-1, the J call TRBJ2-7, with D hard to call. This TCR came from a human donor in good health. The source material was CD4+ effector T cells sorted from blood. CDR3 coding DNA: TGTGCCAGCAGTGAAGGTGGCAGACCGTACGAGCAGTACTTC. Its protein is CASSEGGRPYEQYF.